This T cell receptor beta chain was found in a study of technical replicates of blood from a few donors. Measured with immunoSEQ multiplex PCR; TCRdb has only the in-frame clones, and not every one. Of roughly 87,000 clones listed, roughly 90% were seen once; the top ten hold 0.39%. Input material: T cells isolated from PBMCs. This receptor was obtained from a human donor in good health.

As DNA, the CDR3 is TGTGCCATCAGTGAGTTGGGGAGGAACTATGGCTACACCTTC. Its protein is CAISELGRNYGYTF. The rearrangement links TRBV10-3 to TRBJ1-2; D remains ambiguous. Germline CDR1 ENHRY, CDR2 SYGVKD. Trimming removed 1 base at V and 2 bases at J, with 8 bases between. The CDR3 spans 14 residues.